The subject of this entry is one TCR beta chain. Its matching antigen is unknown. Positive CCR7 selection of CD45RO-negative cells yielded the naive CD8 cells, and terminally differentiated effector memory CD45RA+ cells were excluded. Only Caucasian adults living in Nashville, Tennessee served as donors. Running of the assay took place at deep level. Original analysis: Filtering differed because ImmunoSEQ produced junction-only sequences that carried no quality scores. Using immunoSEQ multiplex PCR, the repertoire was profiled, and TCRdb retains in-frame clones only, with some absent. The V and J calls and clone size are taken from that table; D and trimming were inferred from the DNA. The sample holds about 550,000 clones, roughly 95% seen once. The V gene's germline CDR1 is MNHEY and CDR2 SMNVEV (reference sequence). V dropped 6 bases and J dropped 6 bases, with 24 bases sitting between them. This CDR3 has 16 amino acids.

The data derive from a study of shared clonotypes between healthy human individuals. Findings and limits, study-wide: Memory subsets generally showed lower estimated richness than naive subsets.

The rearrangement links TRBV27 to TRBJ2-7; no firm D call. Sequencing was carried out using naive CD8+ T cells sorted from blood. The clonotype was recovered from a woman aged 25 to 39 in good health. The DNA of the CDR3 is TGTGCCAGCAGGTCGATTGTAGCCCAAGAAAGGGCCGAGCAGTACTTC. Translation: CASRSIVAQERAEQYF.